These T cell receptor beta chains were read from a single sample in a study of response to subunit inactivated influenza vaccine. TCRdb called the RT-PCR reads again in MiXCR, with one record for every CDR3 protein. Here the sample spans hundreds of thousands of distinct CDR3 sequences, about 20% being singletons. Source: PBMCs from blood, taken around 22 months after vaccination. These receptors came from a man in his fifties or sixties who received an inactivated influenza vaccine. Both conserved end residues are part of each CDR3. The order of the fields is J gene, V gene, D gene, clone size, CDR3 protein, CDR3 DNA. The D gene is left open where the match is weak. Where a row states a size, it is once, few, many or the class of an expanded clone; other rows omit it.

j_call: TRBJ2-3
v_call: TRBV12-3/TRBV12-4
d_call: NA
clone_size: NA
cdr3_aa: CASSPGRKRDTQYF
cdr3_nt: TGTGCCAGCAGTCCGGGTCGGAAGCGGGATACGCAGTATTTT

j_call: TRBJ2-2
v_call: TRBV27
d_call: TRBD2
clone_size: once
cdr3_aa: CASSPTILLAGGPDTGELFF
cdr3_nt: TGTGCCAGCAGTCCGACAATCTTGCTAGCGGGAGGGCCAGACACCGGGGAGCTGTTTTTT

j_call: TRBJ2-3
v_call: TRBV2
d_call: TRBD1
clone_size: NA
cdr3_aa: CASADRADTQYF
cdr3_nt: TGTGCCAGCGCGGACAGGGCAGATACGCAGTATTTT

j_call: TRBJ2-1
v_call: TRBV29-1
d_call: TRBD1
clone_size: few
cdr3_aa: CSVEGQGVNEQFF
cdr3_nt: TGCAGCGTTGAGGGACAGGGAGTTAATGAGCAGTTCTTC

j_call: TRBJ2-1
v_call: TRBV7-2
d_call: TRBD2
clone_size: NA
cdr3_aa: CASSVPGLVYNEQFF
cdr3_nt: TGTGCCAGCAGCGTGCCGGGACTAGTCTACAATGAGCAGTTCTTC

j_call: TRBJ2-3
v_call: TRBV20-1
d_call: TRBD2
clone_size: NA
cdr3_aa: CSAPSGGAGTDTQYF
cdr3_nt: TGCAGTGCTCCTAGCGGGGGGGCCGGCACAGATACGCAGTATTTT

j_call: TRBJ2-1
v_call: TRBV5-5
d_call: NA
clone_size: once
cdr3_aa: CASSFAPLYSYNEQFF
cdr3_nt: TGTGCCAGCAGCTTTGCGCCTCTCTACTCCTACAATGAGCAGTTCTTC

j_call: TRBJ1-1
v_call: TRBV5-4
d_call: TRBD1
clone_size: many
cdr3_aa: CASSSGQGASGEAFF
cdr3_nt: TGTGCCAGCAGCTCCGGACAGGGGGCAAGTGGTGAAGCTTTCTTT

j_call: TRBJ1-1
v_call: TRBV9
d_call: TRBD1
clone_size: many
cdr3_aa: CASSVSGQGAEAFF
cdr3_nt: TGTGCCAGCAGCGTCAGTGGTCAGGGGGCTGAAGCTTTCTTT

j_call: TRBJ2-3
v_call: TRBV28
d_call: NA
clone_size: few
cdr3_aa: CASSLGFFGRSTDTQYF
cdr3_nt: TGTGCCAGCAGTTTGGGGTTTTTCGGGAGAAGCACAGATACGCAGTATTTT

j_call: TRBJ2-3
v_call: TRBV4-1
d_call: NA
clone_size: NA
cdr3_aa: CASSQEGRRVDTQYF
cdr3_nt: TGCGCCAGCAGCCAAGAAGGACGGAGGGTGGATACGCAGTATTTT

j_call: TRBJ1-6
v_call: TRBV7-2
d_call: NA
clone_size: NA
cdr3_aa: CASSSHQGGGNSPLHF
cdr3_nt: TGTGCCAGCAGCTCCCACCAAGGGGGTGGAAATTCACCCCTCCACTTT

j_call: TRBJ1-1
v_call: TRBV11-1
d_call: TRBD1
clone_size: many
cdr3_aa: CASSRTSLRGGWEATEAFF
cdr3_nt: TGTGCCAGCAGCCGAACCAGCCTCAGGGGGGGCTGGGAAGCAACTGAAGCTTTCTTT

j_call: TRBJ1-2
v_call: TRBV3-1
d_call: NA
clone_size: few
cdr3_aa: CASSQGWTGSGYTF
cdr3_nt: TGTGCCAGCAGCCAAGGGTGGACTGGGAGTGGCTACACCTTC

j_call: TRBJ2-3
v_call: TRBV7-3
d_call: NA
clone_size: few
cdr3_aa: CASRPTASTDTQYF
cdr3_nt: TGTGCCAGCAGACCGACTGCTAGCACAGATACGCAGTATTTT

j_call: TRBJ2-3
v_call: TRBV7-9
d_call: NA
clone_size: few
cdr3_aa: CASSLASGGTDTQYF
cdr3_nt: TGTGCCAGCAGTTTGGCCTCGGGGGGCACAGATACGCAGTATTTT

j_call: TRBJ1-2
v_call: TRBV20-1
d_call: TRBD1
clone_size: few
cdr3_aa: CSARRDRTDGYTF
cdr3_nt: TGCAGTGCCCGCCGGGACAGGACCGATGGCTACACCTTC

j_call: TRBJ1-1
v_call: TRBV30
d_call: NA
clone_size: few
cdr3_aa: CAWSVRGRNTEAFF
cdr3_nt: TGTGCCTGGAGTGTCCGTGGGAGGAACACTGAAGCTTTCTTT

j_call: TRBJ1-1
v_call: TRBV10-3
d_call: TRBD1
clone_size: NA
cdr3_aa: CAISDPTGAPNTEAFF
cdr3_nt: TGTGCCATCAGTGACCCGACAGGGGCACCCAACACTGAAGCTTTCTTT

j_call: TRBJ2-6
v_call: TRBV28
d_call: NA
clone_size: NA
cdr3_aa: CASSYGANVLTF
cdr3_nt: TGTGCCAGCAGCTACGGGGCCAACGTCCTGACTTTC

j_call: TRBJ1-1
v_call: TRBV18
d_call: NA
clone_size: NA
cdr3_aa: CASSPEMARNTEAFF
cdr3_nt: TGTGCCAGCTCACCTGAAATGGCGCGCAACACTGAAGCTTTCTTT

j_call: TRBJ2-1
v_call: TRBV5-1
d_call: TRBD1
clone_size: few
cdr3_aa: CASSWTDRGPNEQFF
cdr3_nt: TGCGCCAGCAGCTGGACGGACAGGGGACCCAATGAGCAGTTCTTC

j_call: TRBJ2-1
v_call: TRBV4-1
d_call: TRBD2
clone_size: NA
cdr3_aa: CASSQGLAMNNEQFF
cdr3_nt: TGCGCCAGCAGCCAAGGACTAGCGATGAACAATGAGCAGTTCTTC

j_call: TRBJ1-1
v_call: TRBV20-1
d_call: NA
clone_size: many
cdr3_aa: CSARARSTEAFF
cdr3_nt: TGCAGTGCTCGGGCGCGGAGCACTGAAGCTTTCTTT

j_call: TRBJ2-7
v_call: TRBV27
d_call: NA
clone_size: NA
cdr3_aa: CASSSPLADTYEQYF
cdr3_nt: TGTGCCAGCAGTTCCCCCCTGGCGGATACCTACGAGCAGTACTTC

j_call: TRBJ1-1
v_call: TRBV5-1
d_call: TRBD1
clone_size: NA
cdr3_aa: CASSPSQGSTEAFF
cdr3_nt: TGCGCCAGCAGCCCCTCACAGGGGTCCACTGAAGCTTTCTTT

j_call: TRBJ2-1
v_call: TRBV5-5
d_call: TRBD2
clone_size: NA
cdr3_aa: CASSSGLASYNEQFF
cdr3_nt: TGTGCCAGCAGTAGCGGGCTCGCGTCCTACAATGAGCAGTTCTTC

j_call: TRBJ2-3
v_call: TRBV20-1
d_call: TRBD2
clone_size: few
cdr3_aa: CSALRGGTDTQYF
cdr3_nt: TGCAGTGCTTTACGGGGGGGGACAGATACGCAGTATTTT

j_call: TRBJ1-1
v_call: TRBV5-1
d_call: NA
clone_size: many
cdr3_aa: CASSLEGGRTEAFF
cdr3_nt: TGCGCCAGCAGCTTGGAAGGGGGAAGGACTGAAGCTTTCTTT

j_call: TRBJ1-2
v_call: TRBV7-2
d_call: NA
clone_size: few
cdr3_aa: CASSSGNLYGYTF
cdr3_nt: TGTGCCAGCAGCTCGGGGAACCTCTATGGCTACACCTTC

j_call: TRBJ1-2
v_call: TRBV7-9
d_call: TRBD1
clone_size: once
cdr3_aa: CASSLPGQGANYGYTF
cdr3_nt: TGTGCCAGCAGCTTGCCGGGACAGGGGGCTAACTATGGCTACACCTTC

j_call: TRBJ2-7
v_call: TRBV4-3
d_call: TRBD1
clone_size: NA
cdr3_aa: CASSQDEDRGHDEQYF
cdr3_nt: TGCGCCAGCAGCCAAGACGAGGACAGGGGGCATGACGAGCAGTACTTC

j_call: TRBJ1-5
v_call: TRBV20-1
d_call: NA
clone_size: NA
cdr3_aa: CSAATGLSNQPQHF
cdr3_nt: TGCAGTGCCGCAACAGGGCTTAGCAATCAGCCCCAGCATTTT

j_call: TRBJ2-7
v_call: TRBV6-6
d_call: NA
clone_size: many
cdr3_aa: CASSYQDSNEQYF
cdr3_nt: TGTGCCAGCAGTTACCAGGACAGCAACGAGCAGTACTTC

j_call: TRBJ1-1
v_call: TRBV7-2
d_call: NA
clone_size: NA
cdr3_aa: CASSSRQGANTEAFF
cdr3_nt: TGTGCCAGCAGCTCCCGCCAGGGCGCAAACACTGAAGCTTTCTTT

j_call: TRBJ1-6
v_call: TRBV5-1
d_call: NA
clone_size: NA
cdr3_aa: CASSLGTENSPLHF
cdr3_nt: TGCGCCAGCAGCTTGGGGACAGAGAATTCACCCCTCCACTTT

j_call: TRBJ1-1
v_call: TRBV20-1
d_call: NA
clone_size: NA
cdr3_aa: CSATKAGGTEAFF
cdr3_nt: TGCAGTGCCACTAAAGCGGGGGGCACTGAAGCTTTCTTT

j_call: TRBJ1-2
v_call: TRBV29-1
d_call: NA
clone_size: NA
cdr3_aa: CSVGSQNYGYTF
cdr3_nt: TGCAGCGTTGGGTCACAGAACTATGGCTACACCTTC

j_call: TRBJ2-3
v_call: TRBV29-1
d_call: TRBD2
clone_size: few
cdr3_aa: CSVEDRVAGATDTQYF
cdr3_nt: TGCAGCGTTGAAGATCGAGTAGCGGGAGCAACAGATACGCAGTATTTT

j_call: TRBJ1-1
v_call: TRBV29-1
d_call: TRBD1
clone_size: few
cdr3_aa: CSVEKGRRGPTEAFF
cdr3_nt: TGCAGCGTTGAGAAGGGACGGAGGGGGCCAACTGAAGCTTTCTTT

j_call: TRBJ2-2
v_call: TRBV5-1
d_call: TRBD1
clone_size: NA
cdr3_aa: CASTLGQAGELFF
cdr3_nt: TGCGCCAGCACCCTCGGACAGGCCGGGGAGCTGTTTTTT

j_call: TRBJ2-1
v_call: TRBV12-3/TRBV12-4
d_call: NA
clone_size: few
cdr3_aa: CASSYSEEQFF
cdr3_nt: TGTGCCAGCAGCTATAGCGAGGAGCAGTTCTTC

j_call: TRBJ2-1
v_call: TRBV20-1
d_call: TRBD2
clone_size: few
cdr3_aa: CSASGLAGGDEQFF
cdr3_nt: TGCAGTGCTAGCGGACTAGCGGGAGGAGATGAGCAGTTCTTC

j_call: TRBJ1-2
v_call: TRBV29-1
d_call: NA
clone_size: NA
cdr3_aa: CSVGGGSSNYGYTF
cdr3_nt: TGCAGCGTTGGAGGCGGCAGTTCTAACTATGGCTACACCTTC

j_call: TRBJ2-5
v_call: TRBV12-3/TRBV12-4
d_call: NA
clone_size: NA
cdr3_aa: CASRPQGVETQYF
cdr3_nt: TGTGCCAGCAGGCCCCAGGGTGTGGAGACCCAGTACTTC

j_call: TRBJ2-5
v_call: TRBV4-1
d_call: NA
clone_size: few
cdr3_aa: CASSQGVGPGETQYF
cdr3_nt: TGCGCCAGCAGCCAAGGAGTCGGTCCCGGGGAGACCCAGTACTTC

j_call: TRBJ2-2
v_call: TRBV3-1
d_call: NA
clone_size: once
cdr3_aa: CASSQGYGELFF
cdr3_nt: TGTGCCAGCAGCCAAGGGTACGGGGAGCTGTTTTTT